This TCR beta chain was observed in a study of OX40 agonist ivuxolimab in advanced cancers. Study-level information: Given to patients was ivuxolimab, an agonistic anti-OX40 (CD134) antibody. Mean age around 64 years, range about 23 to 79; roughly 82% male. Study-level points and caveats: Both CD4+ and CD8+ T cell populations in blood had undergone clonal expansion by week 6 at 0.1 to 3.0 mg/kg.

The germline V gene has CDR1 SGHTA and CDR2 FQGNSA. The CDR3 covers 17 residues. V shed 6 bases and J 4 bases; nucleotides not matched to a gene: 15. Blood specimens came from baseline, cycle 4 day 1, and cycle 7 day 1. Assay used: immunoSEQ multiplex PCR; TCRdb lists only in-frame clones, some missing. This table has about 95,000 clones, over 75% appearing once. Note on this clone: Its antigen is unknown.

This sequence originates from an adult with an advanced solid tumor such as melanoma, head and neck, liver or kidney cancer. Material: CD4+ or CD8+ T cells sorted from blood, obtained in a trial of the OX40 agonist ivuxolimab. The chain uses TRBV7-2 and TRBJ2-7; 10 positions match TRBD1. The CDR3 protein is CASSSTSGTGVAYEQYF. In DNA form, the CDR3 reads TGTGCCAGCAGTTCCACCTCCGGGACAGGGGTCGCGTACGAGCAGTACTTC.